This T cell receptor (beta chain) was sequenced during a study of shared clonotypes between healthy human individuals (dated by TCRdb to the early 2020s). Context from the whole study: The cohort included a few men and a couple of women between 18 and 49 years of age. Per donor, three plates each were used for CD4 naive and CD4 memory, two for CD8 naive, and one for CD8 memory. To estimate repertoire size and how much clonotypes are shared between individuals, the study performed deep sequencing of blood TCR repertoires from roughly five healthy adults. Different laboratories and diverse techniques were used to prepare libraries and sequence TCR repertoires, to increase sequencing depth and limit assay-specific biases. Leukapheresis yielded between about 0.94 and 8.9 billion PBMCs per donor. The paper's findings and limits, for the study overall: Only blood was sampled, and tissue TCR repertoires likely differ from those in blood. Because the study included a small number of donors, the genetic and exposure-history diversity represented was limited. Compared with non-shared clonotypes, clonotypes shared by all four sorted-subset donors had higher generation probabilities. Pairwise subsampling led to the expectation that sequencing depth would affect the degree of clonotype sharing among donors. Rarefaction of sorted-subset datasets indicated incomplete sequencing despite the large sequencing depth. Naive subsets generally had larger estimated clonotype richness than memory subsets did. Sharing across a handful of donors was observed for approximately 5% of naive CD4, about 3.2% of naive CD8, about 2.3% of memory CD4, and less than 0.45% of memory CD8 clonotypes.

The donors were healthy, HIV-negative adults who had no recently reported acute infections or vaccinations. Every donor was a Caucasian adult living in Nashville, Tennessee, USA. CD4+ T cells were enriched through magnetic negative selection, after which naive cells were positively selected on CD45RA and the remaining negative fraction served as the memory subset. Blood was obtained by leukapheresis, after which PBMCs were separated by Ficoll-Histopaque density gradient centrifugation and cryopreserved in liquid nitrogen vapor phase. Analytical flow cytometry was used to check the purity and quantity of every magnetically sorted T cell population. Each sorted fraction had its genomic DNA isolated and then quantified by UV absorbance on a Nanodrop 2000c. There are 16 amino acids in the CDR3, from cysteine to phenylalanine inclusive. Kept here is only the CDR3 DNA, which spans 48 bases and is read in frame from base 1. V is trimmed back by 1 base and J by 1 base, and the junction contains 6 bases that no gene match accounts for. The germline V gene supplies CDR1 SGDLS and CDR2 YYNGEE.

Regarding this clone: There is no known antigen for this receptor. Base qualities are not provided; no much larger clone lies one nucleotide away.

Using the deep immunoSEQ assay, multiplex PCR amplified TCR CDR3 regions from genomic DNA. Extracted genomic DNA from each cell subset was spread evenly across all wells of several immunoSEQ 96-well plates, with each plate serving as a replicate. For sorted subsets, each replicate PCR was loaded with 150 to 250 ng genomic DNA, equivalent to about 33,000 T cell genomes. The purified libraries were quantified using a Qubit 3.0 fluorometer, sized with a Bioanalyzer 2100, and then quantified again using the KAPA Library Quantification kit. Every immunoSEQ 96-well plate was sequenced on a dedicated single-read 150-cycle Illumina NextSeq 550 flow cell. The published analysis was carried out like this. Because only junctional sequences without quality scores were contained in the immunoSEQ output, filtering matching that applied to full-length reads could not be performed. To assign V/J genes and CDR3, sequences were annotated using PyIR, a Python wrapper for IgBLAST v1.9, with IMGT germline references. Reads were filtered out if the reads had weak V/J assignments (E-value above 1e-6), no CDR3, stop codons, out-of-frame junctions, or ambiguous translated residues. V3J clonotypes were defined by identical inferred V gene, J gene, and CDR3 amino acid sequence. Percentage overlap between repertoires was calculated by dividing the number of shared unique clonotypes by the size of the smaller repertoire. Three approaches were used to assess repertoire richness: RTK rarefaction, the Chao1 estimator, and Recon v2.1 estimates of unobserved clonotypes. For all TCRbeta clonotypes obtained by the gDNA method from a few donors, generation probabilities were computed with OLGA. What TCRdb holds here is the immuneACCESS table cut down to in-frame rearrangements. Part of the clones is not present; checked against another copy, under half of the missing clones reflect an unresolved V gene, and the others are unexplained. The V and J calls and clone size were taken over from that table, and D and trimming were inferred from the DNA. The sample includes roughly 200,000 clones, with about 68% observed a single time. Under 11% of the sample comes from the top ten.

The sample comprised memory CD4+ T cells sorted from blood. The cell subset or site label of this sample denotes: CD45RA-negative fraction. The chain was built from TRBV9 and TRBJ2-5, and TRBD1 matches 8 of the central bases. The receptor was isolated from a man aged 30 to 45 in good health. CDR3 region: CASSVRGTGLQETQYF. The DNA sequence is TGTGCCAGCAGCGTAAGGGGGACAGGCCTCCAAGAGACCCAGTACTTC.